This T cell receptor beta chain originates from a study of blood T cell repertoires in COVID-19. The CDR3 contains 13 residues. The germline gives CDR1 MDHEN, CDR2 SYDVKM. After removal of 2 bases from V and 6 bases from J, the junction contained 3 bases not matched to a gene. Categorization into cohorts depended on clinical history that participants reported. Sequencing used immunoSEQ multiplex PCR; TCRdb keeps in-frame clones, though not all of them. Here the sample spans 200,000 to 250,000 clones, roughly nine tenths being singletons. The TCR was taken from a woman aged 50 to 60 in a cohort exposed to, infected with or recovered from COVID-19 (not recorded which). The rearrangement joins TRBV28 to TRBJ1-1, with 7 bases lining up with TRBD1. Sequenced material: PBMCs or T cells enriched from blood (not recorded which). The CDR3 DNA reads TGTGCCAGCAGTTTAAACGGACAGGCTGAAGCTTTCTTT. It codes for CASSLNGQAEAFF.